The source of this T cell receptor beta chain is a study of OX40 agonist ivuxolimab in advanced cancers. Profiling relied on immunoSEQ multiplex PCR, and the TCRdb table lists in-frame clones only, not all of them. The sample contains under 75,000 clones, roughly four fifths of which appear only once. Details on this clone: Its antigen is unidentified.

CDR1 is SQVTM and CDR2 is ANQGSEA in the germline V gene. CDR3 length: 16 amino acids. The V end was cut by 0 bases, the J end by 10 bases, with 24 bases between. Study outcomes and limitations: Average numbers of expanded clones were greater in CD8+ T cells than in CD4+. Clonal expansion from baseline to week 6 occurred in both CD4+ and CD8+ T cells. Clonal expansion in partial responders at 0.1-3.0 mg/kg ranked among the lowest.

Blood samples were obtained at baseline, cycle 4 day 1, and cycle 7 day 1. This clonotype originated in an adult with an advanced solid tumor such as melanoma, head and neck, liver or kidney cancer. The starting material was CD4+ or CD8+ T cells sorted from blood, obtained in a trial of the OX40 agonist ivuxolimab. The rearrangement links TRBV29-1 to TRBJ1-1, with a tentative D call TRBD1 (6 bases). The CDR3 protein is CSVEDIGGQVAYGAFF. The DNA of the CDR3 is TGCAGCGTTGAAGATATCGGGGGGCAGGTAGCGTATGGAGCTTTCTTT.